Below, 29 T cell receptor beta chains from the same sample are listed, as sequenced in a study of lymphopenia after photon versus proton radiotherapy. Using immunoSEQ multiplex PCR, the repertoire was profiled, and TCRdb retains in-frame clones only, with some absent. The data hold almost 30,000 clones, with approximately 87% observed a single time. The material was peripheral blood, obtained from a patient treated with proton-based radiotherapy. Receptors originate from a woman aged 55-69 years with cholangiocarcinoma. Some clones in this sample may be carry-over from other donors' samples.

The chain joins TRBV19 to TRBJ1-1; D is uncertain. This CDR3 spans 13 amino acids. Trimming took off 6 bases at V and 5 bases at J, with 13 bases between the two ends. Germline CDR1 LNHDA, CDR2 SQIVND (reference sequence). Here the CDR3 reads CASRLDGRTEAFF. CDR3 coding DNA: TGTGCCAGTAGACTAGATGGGAGGACTGAAGCTTTCTTT.

V usage is TRBV2 and J usage is TRBJ2-1; 12 bases fit TRBD2. Unmatched junction bases numbered 12, after V lost 6 bases and J lost 9 bases. CDR3 length: 16 amino acids. CDR1 SNHLY and CDR2 FYNNEI come from the germline V gene. CDR3 residues: CASRAASGGVQGEQFF. CDR3 DNA sequence: TGTGCCAGCAGGGCGGCTAGCGGGGGGGTCCAGGGTGAGCAGTTCTTC.

The chain recombines TRBV5-5 with TRBJ1-5; no clear D. This CDR3 spans 16 amino acids. V lost 3 bases and J 0 bases, leaving 13 bases between the germline ends. CDR1 and CDR2 (germline): SGHKS, YYEKEE (reference sequence). The CDR3 region is CASSSRTDYSNQPQHF. Written as DNA, the CDR3 is TGTGCCAGCAGCTCGCGGACGGACTATAGCAATCAGCCCCAGCATTTT.

This clone ranks as medium-sized. The rearrangement joins TRBV2 to TRBJ2-3, with D unresolved. Germline assignment: CDR1 SNHLY and CDR2 FYNNEI. This CDR3 region has 15 residues. The ends were cut back, 6 bases at V and 0 bases at J, with 13 bases in the middle. The CDR3 nucleotides read TGTGCCAGCAGCGCAGAGATAGCTAGCACAGATACGCAGTATTTT. As protein: CASSAEIASTDTQYF.

The rearrangement joins TRBV11-2 to TRBJ1-6; no clear D. The CDR3 totals 14 residues. Trimming removed 5 bases at V and 5 bases at J, with 10 bases between. Germline V lookup: CDR1 SGHAT, CDR2 FQNNGV. CDR3 coding DNA: TGTGCCAGCAGCCAAAATCCCCATAATTCACCCCTCCACTTT. Residues: CASSQNPHNSPLHF. The whole variable domain, remainder taken from reference TRBV11-2 and TRBJ1-6, is EAGVAQSPRYKIIEKRQSVAFWCNPISGHATLYWYQQILGQGPKLLIQFQNNGVVDDSQLPKDRFSAERLKGVDSTLKIQPAKLEDSAVYLCASSQNPHNSPLHFGNGTRLTVT.

This clone has more than one count but fewer than ten. V is TRBV10-2 and J is TRBJ1-2; D gene uncertain. V shed 8 bases and J shed 4 bases, with 14 bases lying between them. In germline, CDR1 is WSHSY, CDR2 SAAADI. The CDR3 sequence is 13 residues long. This CDR3 reads CASRPPAGYGYTF. DNA for the CDR3: TGCGCCAGCCGCCCACCGGCCGGCTATGGCTACACCTTC.

The V and J genes are TRBV7-2 and TRBJ2-3, with 7 bases matching TRBD1. Germline CDR1 is SGHTA and CDR2 is FQGNSA. V dropped 4 bases and J dropped 0; count of bases not matched to a gene: 4. CDR3 length: 15 amino acids. The CDR3 here is CASSYQGVSTDTQYF. The CDR3 coding sequence is TGTGCCAGCAGCTACCAGGGGGTAAGCACAGATACGCAGTATTTT.

This chain connects TRBV9 to TRBJ2-5; D is ambiguous. Trimming took 4 bases from V and 1 from J, leaving 14 bases between them. CDR1 is SGDLS and CDR2 is YYNGEE in the germline V gene. The CDR3 is 15 amino acids. CDR3 coding DNA: TGTGCCAGCAGCTATAGAGGTGCGTTCCAAGAGACCCAGTACTTC. Protein: CASSYRGAFQETQYF.

The rearrangement joins TRBV2 to TRBJ1-4, with D maybe TRBD1 (5 bases). The CDR3 contains 15 residues. Germline assignment: CDR1 SNHLY and CDR2 FYNNEI. V was pared by 6 bases and J by 3 bases, with 14 bases between. DNA of the CDR3: TGTGCCAGCAGGACCGGGACCGGTTCTAATGAAAAACTGTTTTTT. Translation gives CASRTGTGSNEKLFF.

The V call is TRBV6-5, the J call TRBJ1-2; perhaps TRBD1 as D (5 bases). The CDR3 sequence is 13 residues long. Between the trimmed V and J ends, which lost 6 bases and 4 bases, there was a span of 12 bases. Germline V gene data show CDR1 as MNHEY and CDR2 as SVGAGI. The CDR3 is CASRPDSLYGYTF. CDR3 in DNA: TGTGCCAGCAGACCCGACAGTCTCTATGGCTACACCTTC.

With regard to this clone: Compared with germline, one end of the junction differs, possibly owing to a read error. The chain recombines TRBV6-6 with TRBJ2-7; D is perhaps TRBD1 or TRBD2 (6 bases each). Looked up from germline, CDR1 is MNHNY and CDR2 is SVGAGI (reference sequence). CDR3 length: 11 amino acids. The CDR3 sequence is CASSAGGGTFF. CDR3 coding DNA: TGTGCCAGCAGCGCCGGAGGGGGGACTTTCTTC.

The chain joins TRBV5-6 to TRBJ2-3, with 9 bases lining up with TRBD1. CDR1 is SGHDT and CDR2 is YYEEEE in the germline V gene. This CDR3 is 16 amino acids long. Trimming at V came to 6 bases and at J to 5 bases, leaving 13 bases not matched to a gene. CDR3 sequence: CASTSGDRVYGDTQYF. The CDR3 DNA reads as TGTGCCAGCACCTCTGGGGACAGGGTATATGGAGATACGCAGTATTTT.

This clone was counted a single time. The chain uses TRBV25-1 and TRBJ2-1, with TRBD2 identical over 7 bases. The CDR3 consists of 15 residues. Germline assignment: CDR1 MGHDK and CDR2 SYGVNS. V lost 8 bases, J lost 0 bases, and 7 bases stayed unmatched. CDR3 sequence: CASRSGPSSYNEQFF. The CDR3 coding sequence is TGTGCCAGCCGTAGCGGGCCGAGCTCCTACAATGAGCAGTTCTTC.

The chain recombines TRBV20-1 with TRBJ2-2; the D gene is possibly TRBD1 (6 bases). V dropped 5 bases and J dropped 6 bases, with 7 bases sitting between them. Per germline, CDR1 DFQATT and CDR2 SNEGSKA (reference sequence). The CDR3 runs to 11 residues. In DNA form, the CDR3 reads TGCAGTGCTTACAGGGCCGGGGAGCTGTTTTTT. Protein sequence: CSAYRAGELFF.

This chain uses TRBV7-2 with TRBJ1-5; no clear D. The germline gives CDR1 SGHTA, CDR2 FQGNSA. This CDR3 contains 15 residues. V lost 4 bases, J lost 3 bases, and 13 bases lay in between. The CDR3 DNA reads TGTGCCAGCAGCTCTACGTGGCAGAACAATCAGCCCCAGCATTTT. As protein: CASSSTWQNNQPQHF.

The gene calls are TRBV4-1 and TRBJ2-7; no clear D gene. This CDR3 spans 11 amino acids. The germline V gene has CDR1 MGHRA and CDR2 YSYEKL. Between the trimmed V and J ends, which lost 1 base and 6 bases, there was a span of 4 bases. The CDR3 loop is CASSQVSEQYF. The CDR3 DNA reads TGCGCCAGCAGCCAAGTCTCCGAGCAGTACTTC.

J is TRBJ1-3 and V is TRBV10-3; D is uncertain. The CDR3 loop spans 16 amino acids. The germline V gene has CDR1 ENHRY and CDR2 SYGVKD. V lost 0 bases and J 0 bases, leaving 9 bases between the germline ends. The CDR3 spells CAISESAVRSGNTIYF. For the CDR3, the DNA is TGTGCCATCAGTGAGTCGGCGGTCCGCTCTGGAAACACCATATATTTT.

The chain is built from TRBV13 and TRBJ1-1, with 10 nucleotides matching TRBD1. The CDR3 is 15 amino acids. Germline assignment: CDR1 PRHDT and CDR2 FYEKMQ (reference sequence). Trimming took 5 bases from V and 4 from J; bases not matched to a gene: 7. The CDR3 DNA sequence: TGTGCCAGCAGCCTGGGACAGGGGTTATTCACTGAAGCTTTCTTT. Translation: CASSLGQGLFTEAFF.

The chain combines TRBV5-5 with TRBJ2-1; TRBD2 is a possible D gene (7 bases). V was trimmed by 1 base and J by 12 bases, leaving 17 bases between them. The CDR3 runs 14 residues. Germline loops: CDR1 SGHKS, CDR2 YYEKEE (reference sequence). In nucleotides, the CDR3 is TGTGCCAGCAGCTTGTATACGGCGGGGGCGGGGCAGTTCTTC. Amino acids: CASSLYTAGAGQFF.

The CDR3 loop reads CASSYQGADTQYF. DNA for the CDR3: TGCGCCAGCAGTTATCAGGGGGCAGATACGCAGTATTTT. V is TRBV5-1 and J is TRBJ2-3; 7 nucleotides match TRBD1. CDR3 size: 13 residues. The germline V gene encodes CDR1 SGHRS and CDR2 YFSETQ. Trimming at V came to 5 bases and at J to 4 bases, leaving 4 bases not matched to a gene. Full variable domain (outside the CDR3, taken from reference TRBV5-1 and TRBJ2-3): KAGVTQTPRYLIKTRGQQVTLSCSPISGHRSVSWYQQTPGQGLQFLFEYFSETQRNKGNFPGRFSGRQFSNSRSEMNVSTLELGDSALYLCASSYQGADTQYFGPGTRLTVL.

The gene calls are TRBV18 and TRBJ2-1, with no clear D. Trimming shortened V by 6 bases and J by 5 bases, and 14 bases separated the two germline ends. Looked up from germline, CDR1 is KGHSH and CDR2 is LQKENI. The CDR3 totals 14 residues. The CDR3 reads CASSPSREDNEQFF. In DNA, the CDR3 is TGTGCCAGCTCCCCCTCGCGAGAAGACAATGAGCAGTTCTTC.

The chain joins TRBV7-8 to TRBJ1-3; D uncertain. V lost 5 bases, J lost 4 bases, and 15 bases lay in between. The germline V gene has CDR1 SGHVS and CDR2 FQNEAQ. There are 15 residues in the CDR3. The CDR3 reads CASSPRVAAGNTIYF. CDR3 nucleotides: TGTGCCAGCAGCCCGAGGGTCGCTGCCGGAAACACCATATATTTT.

The chain recombines TRBV7-2 with TRBJ1-5; D may be TRBD1 (5 bases). This CDR3 comprises 14 residues. The V gene lost 3 bases and the J gene lost 7 bases, with 13 bases spanning the gap. The germline V gene has CDR1 SGHTA and CDR2 FQGNSA. The CDR3 nucleotides read TGTGCCAGCAGCTTGGGGCAGGCTTACCAGCCCCAGCATTTT. Protein: CASSLGQAYQPQHF. Full variable domain (outside the CDR3, taken from reference TRBV7-2 and TRBJ1-5): GAGVSQSPSNKVTEKGKDVELRCDPISGHTALYWYRQSLGQGLEFLIYFQGNSAPDKSGLPSDRFSAERTGGSVSTLTIQRTQQEDSAVYLCASSLGQAYQPQHFGDGTRLSIL.

V is TRBV4-3 and J is TRBJ2-4; D is unclear. V lost 4 bases and J 2 bases, leaving 21 bases between the germline ends. The V gene's germline CDR1 is LGHNA and CDR2 YSLEER. The CDR3 spans 18 residues. The CDR3 loop reads CASSRSLTAGLTKNIQYF. CDR3 nucleotides: TGCGCCAGCAGCCGATCGCTCACGGCAGGTCTGACCAAAAACATTCAGTACTTC.

The chain combines TRBV4-1 with TRBJ2-7; TRBD2 agrees at 8 bases. Trimming took 4 bases from V and 3 from J; bases not matched to a gene: 8. CDR3 size: 15 residues. Germline V gene sequence: CDR1 MGHRA, CDR2 YSYEKL. In DNA form, the CDR3 reads TGCGCCAGCAGCCGCGGGCTAGCGGGCGACTACGAGCAGTACTTC. Residues: CASSRGLAGDYEQYF.

V and J are TRBV2 and TRBJ2-4, with 7 bases matching TRBD2. In germline, CDR1 is SNHLY, CDR2 FYNNEI. V lost 1 base and J lost 0; bases outside the gene matches: 3. This CDR3 is built from 16 residues. This CDR3 is CASSEGLAGAKNIQYF. The CDR3 DNA sequence: TGTGCCAGCAGTGAAGGATTAGCGGGAGCCAAAAACATTCAGTACTTC.

V and J are TRBV7-8 and TRBJ2-2, with TRBD2 identical over 13 bases. The V gene end was trimmed by 5 bases and the J gene end by 4 bases; junction bases not matched to a gene: 4. This CDR3 has 16 residues. Germline CDR1 is SGHVS and CDR2 is FQNEAQ. The CDR3 spells CASSPRTSGGTGELFF. CDR3 DNA: TGTGCCAGCAGCCCAAGGACTAGCGGGGGCACCGGGGAGCTGTTTTTT.

This sequence joins TRBV27 and TRBJ2-7; D unresolved. This CDR3 has 15 amino acids. The V and J ends lost 3 bases and 2 bases respectively, with 14 bases between them. Germline-derived CDR1 and CDR2 are MNHEY and SMNVEV (reference sequence). In DNA, the CDR3 is TGTGCCAGCAGTTTCAACTATCGGGTACCCTACGAGCAGTACTTC. The encoded protein is CASSFNYRVPYEQYF.

CDR3: CASSLRSSGTSYNEQFF. CDR3 in DNA: TGTGCCAGCAGTTTAAGGTCTAGCGGAACCTCCTACAATGAGCAGTTCTTC. The chain links TRBV27 to TRBJ2-1, with 7 bases matching TRBD2. Germline V CDR1 and CDR2: MNHEY, SMNVEV (reference sequence). CDR3 size: 17 residues. V trimming: 2 bases; J trimming: 0 bases; junction bases outside the gene matches: 7.